This T cell receptor beta chain was profiled in a study of T cell responses to AZD1222 COVID-19 vaccine (dated by TCRdb to the early 2020s). Study-level background: AZD1222 recipients given second doses at about 4 weeks or at about 12 weeks were pooled, since spike-specific TCR depth and breadth were not found to differ between the two schedules. TCR sequencing was performed for about 250 trial participants, of whom around 200 were given two doses of AZD1222 and approximately 25 were given two doses of MenACWY control vaccine. Trial participants were enrolled into age subgroups of 18-55, 56-69 and 70-plus years, which contained about 160, 30 and 59 TCR-sequenced participants, respectively.

Points the paper makes about the study in general: Participants were mostly white British, with more females than males. The authors suggested clonal diversity may have been underestimated. Epitopes outside the regions mutated in the B.1.351 and B.1.1.7 variants were reportedly recognized by nearly half of the unique spike-specific TCRs. After two AZD1222 doses, spike-specific TCR breadth and depth were significantly higher than at day 0 and than in MenACWY recipients. No day 14 peak-response samples were available, so repertoires were characterized only after the peak T cell response. Conclusions about previously exposed vaccinees were limited because only six AZD1222 recipients were SARS-CoV-2 seropositive at baseline. In the small 56-69-year group, the increase in depth fell short of significance, most likely because of low power. Vaccine-associated CD4 TCRs spanned the whole spike protein, with dominant responses in regions 160-218 and 743-854.

The sample's time point, from its label and the paper: baseline before first vaccination. Vaccinee samples came from UK trials COV001 and COV002, including a single-blind randomized controlled phase 2/3 trial of AZD1222 (ChAdOx1 nCoV-19) in healthy adults. For TCRbeta chain sequencing, PBMC samples from trial participants were taken at day 0 and at day 28 after the second dose. Remarks on this clone: Its cognate antigen has yet to be identified. There are no base qualities to consult, and no much larger clone falls within one base.

Via the germline V gene (reference sequence), CDR1 is GTSNPN and CDR2 SVGIG. Inclusive of the bounding cysteine and phenylalanine, the CDR3 is 15 residues long. The CDR3 DNA has 45 bases and is translated from base 1. V loses 1 base of germline sequence and J loses 1 base, and the interval between the two ends is 14 bases. The CDR3 regions of human TCRbeta chains were analyzed by immunosequencing. In the authors' own workflow: Repertoire TCRs were matched against a reference library of SARS-CoV-2-specific TCRs generated with the MIRA antigen-specificity platform. Breadth was defined as the fraction of unique TCRs that were SARS-CoV-2-associated. Depth was defined as the fraction of total T cells that were SARS-CoV-2-associated. Using the MIRA data, each spike-specific TCR was mapped to the spike region that the TCR reacts to and placed in a CD4 or CD8 class. Log10-transformed breadth and depth values were compared by one-way ANOVA with Sidak's multiple comparisons tests. TCRdb took this table from immuneACCESS and kept in-frame rearrangements with V and J called. Such tables lack part of the clones; where checked against another copy, unresolved V genes explain under half of the gap, and the rest is unexplained. V and J calls and clone size are those listed in that table; D and trimming were worked out from the DNA. The sample table records roughly 78,000 clones; nearly 85% of these occur just once. The ten largest clonotypes hold around 2.8% of the sample.

The sample here was peripheral blood, taken on day 0 of AZD1222 vaccination. The TCR originated in an adult in good health. The V and J segments used are TRBV30 and TRBJ2-7; the D call could be TRBD1 or TRBD2, with each sharing 5 bases. The CDR3 here reads CAWSGFQGASYEQYF. The nucleotide sequence reads TGTGCCTGGAGTGGGTTTCAGGGAGCTTCCTACGAGCAGTACTTC.